At least ten counts were recorded for the clone carrying this T cell receptor beta chain. Its antigen is unknown. This sample was included in a study of T-cell reconstitution after alpha-beta-depleted transplantation in children. Study findings and constraints: One year post-transplant, T-cell counts and diversity were largely derived from T cells produced anew. Reportedly, roughly two months post-transplant, alpha-beta T cells arose from several hundred expanded graft clones. Recipient T cells and thymic progenitors that survived were the source of the high TCRbeta diversity seen at day 60 in some patients.

Library preparation (for TCRbeta) was performed with unique molecular identifiers. TCRdb analysed the PCR reads with MiXCR anew, one entry per CDR3 protein. In the table there are approximately 350,000 distinct CDR3 sequences, 15% to 20% of which are singletons. V shed 4 bases and J shed 0 bases, with 13 bases lying between them. Germline lookup yields CDR1 SGHRS and CDR2 YFSETQ. The CDR3 loop spans 16 amino acids. Sequenced material: PBMCs, mostly from graft donor cells, taken 360 days after TCRalphabeta/CD19-depleted stem cell transplant. The clonotype comes from a male patient aged 2 to 9 who had a stem cell transplant for acute lymphoblastic leukemia, so the T cells may come from the graft donor. V gene TRBV5-1 combines with J gene TRBJ1-4; maybe TRBD1 (5 bases). The CDR3 sequence is CASSRGTGSTNEKLFF. CDR3 DNA sequence: TGCGCCAGCAGCCGGGGGACGGGCTCAACTAATGAAAAACTGTTTTTT.